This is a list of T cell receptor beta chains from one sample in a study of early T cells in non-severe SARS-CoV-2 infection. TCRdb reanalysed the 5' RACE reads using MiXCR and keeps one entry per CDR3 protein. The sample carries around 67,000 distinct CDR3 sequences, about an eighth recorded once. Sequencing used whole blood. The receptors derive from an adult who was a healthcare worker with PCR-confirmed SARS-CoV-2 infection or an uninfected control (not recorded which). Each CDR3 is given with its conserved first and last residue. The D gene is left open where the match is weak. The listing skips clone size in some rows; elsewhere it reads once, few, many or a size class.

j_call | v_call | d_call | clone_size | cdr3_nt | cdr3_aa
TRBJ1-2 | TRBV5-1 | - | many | TGCGCCAGCAGCTTGGGCCAAGGGACCTATGGCTACACCTTC | CASSLGQGTYGYTF
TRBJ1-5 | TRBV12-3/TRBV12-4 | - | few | TGTGCCAGCAGTTTCTTCCAGTGGGGAGAAAATCAGCCCCAGCATTTT | CASSFFQWGENQPQHF
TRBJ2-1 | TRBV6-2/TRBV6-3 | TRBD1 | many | TGTGCCAGCAGAGCTCGATGGACAGGGAACAATGAGCAGTTCTTC | CASRARWTGNNEQFF
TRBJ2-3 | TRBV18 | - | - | TGTGCCAGCTCACCACCAGACGGGTCCGGAGATACGCAGTATTTT | CASSPPDGSGDTQYF
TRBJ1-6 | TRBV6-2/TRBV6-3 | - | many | TGTGCCAGCAGTTACAGGACAGAAAATTCACCCCTCCACTTT | CASSYRTENSPLHF
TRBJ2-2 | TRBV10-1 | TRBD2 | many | TGCGCCAGCAGTGAGGTGGGGGGGATCGGGGAGCTGTTTTTT | CASSEVGGIGELFF
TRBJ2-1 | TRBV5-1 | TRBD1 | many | TGCGCCAGCAGCGCGGGACAGGGGGCGTCCTACAATGAGCAGTTCTTC | CASSAGQGASYNEQFF
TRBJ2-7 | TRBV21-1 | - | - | TGTGCCAGCAGCAAAGACAGGGACTACGAGCAGTACTTC | CASSKDRDYEQYF
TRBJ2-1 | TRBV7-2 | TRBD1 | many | TGTGCCAGCAGGACCGGGACAGGGAGCAATGAGCAGTTCTTC | CASRTGTGSNEQFF
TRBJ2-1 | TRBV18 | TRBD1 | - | TGTGCCAGCTCACTGACAGGGCACGGGCCCTATGAGCAGTTCTTC | CASSLTGHGPYEQFF
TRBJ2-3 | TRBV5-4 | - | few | TGTGCCAGCAGCTTGCAACCCACAGATACGCAGTATTTT | CASSLQPTDTQYF
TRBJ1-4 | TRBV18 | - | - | TGTGCCAGCTCACCGGACGGGGGCTTGAATGAAAAACTGTTTTTT | CASSPDGGLNEKLFF
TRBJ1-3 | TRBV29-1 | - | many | TGCAGCGTTGAAGGACCGGGTCAAAGGAACACCATATATTTT | CSVEGPGQRNTIYF
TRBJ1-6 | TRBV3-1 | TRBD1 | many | TGTGCCAGCAGCCCCGGGACAGGGGGATCACCCCTCCACTTT | CASSPGTGGSPLHF
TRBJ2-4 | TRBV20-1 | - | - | TGCAGTGCTAGTCATGTGGGGAATGTAGCTAAAAACATTCAGTACTTC | CSASHVGNVAKNIQYF
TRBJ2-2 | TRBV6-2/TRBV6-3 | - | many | TGTGCCAGCAGTACTACAGTCATCGCGAACACCGGGGAGCTGTTTTTT | CASSTTVIANTGELFF
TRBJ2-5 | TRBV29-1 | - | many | TGCAGCGTTGGGTACAAATTAGAGACCCAGTACTTC | CSVGYKLETQYF
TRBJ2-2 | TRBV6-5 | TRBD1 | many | TGTGCCAGCAGTTACTCCACACCCCAGGGGGCCAACACCGGGGAGCTGTTTTTT | CASSYSTPQGANTGELFF
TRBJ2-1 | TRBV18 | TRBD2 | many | TGTGCCAGCTCACCACCGGGACTAGCGGGACTCAATGAGCAGTTCTTC | CASSPPGLAGLNEQFF
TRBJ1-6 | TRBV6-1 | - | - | TGTGCCAGCAGTGCTAATTCACCCCTCCACTTT | CASSANSPLHF
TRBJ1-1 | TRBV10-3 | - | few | TGTGCCATCAGTTCCGGGGGCGACACTGAAGCTTTCTTT | CAISSGGDTEAFF
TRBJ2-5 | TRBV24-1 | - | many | TGTGCCACCAGTGTGGTCGGGGAGACCCAGTACTTC | CATSVVGETQYF